The present entry profiles one T cell receptor (beta chain) with its context. Its antigen is still unknown. For TCRbeta, the library was prepared with unique molecular identifiers. TCRdb fed the PCR reads into MiXCR, producing one record per CDR3 protein. Of about 830,000 distinct CDR3 sequences in the sample, 16% were seen once. This sample was taken from a study of T-cell reconstitution after alpha-beta-depleted transplantation in children. Study-level points and caveats: Reportedly, alpha-beta T cells present about two months post-transplant originated from several hundred expanded clones of graft origin. At the one-year point after transplant, T-cell counts and TCRbeta diversity were found to come mostly from T cells that had been newly produced.

The sequencing used PBMCs, mostly from graft donor cells, collected 360 days after TCRalphabeta/CD19-depleted stem cell transplant. The sequence came from a male patient aged 10 to 17 who had a stem cell transplant for acute lymphoblastic leukemia, so the T cells may come from the graft donor.

The CDR3 DNA reads TGTGCCAGCAGCGCGACAGCACAAGAGACCCAGTACTTC. Translation gives CASSATAQETQYF. The V and J genes are TRBV9 and TRBJ2-5; D may be TRBD1 (5 bases). Germline CDR1 is SGDLS and CDR2 is YYNGEE. The CDR3 extends over 13 amino acids. Trimming removed 3 bases from V and 2 bases from J, with 8 bases in between.